This TCR beta chain stems from a study of radiotherapy plus CTLA-4 blockade in lung cancer. Study findings and constraints: How blood T cell clones changed early, along with interferon-beta, reportedly forecast response best. Clones derived from tumor TCRs expanded in blood after radiotherapy plus ipilimumab.

Using immunoSEQ multiplex PCR, the repertoire was profiled, and TCRdb retains in-frame clones only, with some absent. Seen here are about 29,000 clones, 70% to 90% observed once, and the top ten hold 20% to 25%. Participants had chemo-refractory metastatic non-small-cell lung cancer and were treated with focal radiation plus ipilimumab CTLA-4 blockade. This clone was seen a few times. Its antigen is still unknown. The germline V gene encodes CDR1 SGHRS and CDR2 YFSETQ. The V segment lost 5 bases and the J segment 5 bases; nucleotides outside the gene matches: 4. This CDR3 is built from 14 residues. The chain has TRBV5-1 and TRBJ1-1; 12 bases align to TRBD1. The sequence derives from a human donor with non-small cell lung cancer that progressed on radiotherapy plus ipilimumab. The sample was peripheral blood, taken from a patient treated with radiotherapy plus ipilimumab. This CDR3 reads CASRGDRGQTEAFF. In DNA, the CDR3 is TGCGCCAGCAGGGGGGACAGGGGGCAAACTGAAGCTTTCTTT.